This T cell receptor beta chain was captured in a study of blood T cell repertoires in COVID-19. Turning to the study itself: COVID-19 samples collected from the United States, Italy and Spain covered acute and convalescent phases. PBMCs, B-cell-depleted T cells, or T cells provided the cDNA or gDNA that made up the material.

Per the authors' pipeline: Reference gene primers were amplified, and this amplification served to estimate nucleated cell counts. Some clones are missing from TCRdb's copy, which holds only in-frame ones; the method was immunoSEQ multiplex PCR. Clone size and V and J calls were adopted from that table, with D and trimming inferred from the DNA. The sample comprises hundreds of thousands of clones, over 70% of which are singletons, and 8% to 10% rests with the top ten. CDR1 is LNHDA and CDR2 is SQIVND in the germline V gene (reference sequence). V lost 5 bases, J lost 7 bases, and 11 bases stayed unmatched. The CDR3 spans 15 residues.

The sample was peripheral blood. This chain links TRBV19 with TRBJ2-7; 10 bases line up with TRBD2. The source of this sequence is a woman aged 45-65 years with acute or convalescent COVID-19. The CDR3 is CASSPTSGRAREQYF. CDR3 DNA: TGTGCCAGTAGTCCCACAAGCGGGAGGGCCCGGGAGCAGTACTTC.